This entry concerns a single T cell receptor beta chain. Its antigen is still unknown. The trim removed 4 bases at V and 14 bases at J, leaving 21 bases unmatched. This CDR3 contains 17 residues. Germline CDR1 reads SGHRS; CDR2 reads YFSETQ. Here immunoSEQ multiplex PCR was the method, and the copy in TCRdb shows in-frame clones only, minus some. The sample includes about 110,000 clones, about nine tenths of them seen just once. The sample belongs to a study of cytomegalovirus exposure and HLA in healthy donors. General study points: The classifier, whose performance was assessed in both the original and validation cohorts, reportedly diagnosed cytomegalovirus status with high specificity and sensitivity. A few of the chains that were CMV-associated were confirmed in vitro to be specific for CMV antigens. Most TCRs appeared rarely, but some public TCRs recurred in many donors. The study flagged around 150 TCR beta chains as cytomegalovirus-associated.

The material sequenced was PBMCs. The clonotype was recovered from a woman under 30 in good health and CMV-seronegative. V usage is TRBV5-1 and J usage is TRBJ1-4; 9 bases agree with TRBD1. This CDR3 reads CASSVAPTGTGPAGLFF. The CDR3, as DNA: TGCGCCAGCAGCGTGGCACCCACCGGGACAGGGCCGGCTGGGCTGTTTTTT.